There are a few counts of the clone carrying this TCR beta chain. Its antigen is as yet unknown. A multiplex PCR was run with 60 Vbeta primers and 13 Jbeta primers. The method was immunoSEQ multiplex PCR; TCRdb's version includes in-frame clones alone and lacks a portion of them. The sample includes 150,000 or so clones, about 85% seen only once; the top ten take less than 8.5%. The sample originates from a study of cytomegalovirus exposure and HLA in healthy donors. Germline assignment: CDR1 SGDLS and CDR2 YYNGEE. The CDR3 contains 15 residues. V was trimmed by 2 bases and J by 2 bases, leaving 11 bases between them. Study-level points and caveats: Analysis was carried out at a later point, and it linked a missense DCLRE1C variant to TCR beta V- and J-gene trimming. Being productive about 90% or about 30% of the time was typical of most TCR beta V segments in an earlier analysis.

This clonotype was obtained from a man aged 30 to 45 in good health and CMV-seropositive. Sequenced sample: PBMCs. The gene calls are TRBV9 and TRBJ1-3; D may be TRBD1 (6 bases). This chain's CDR3 is CASSVGDRPGNTIYF. In DNA, the CDR3 is TGTGCCAGCAGCGTGGGTGACAGGCCTGGAAACACCATATATTTT.